This entry features one T cell receptor beta chain sequence. CDR3 size: 14 residues. In germline, CDR1 is SGHNT, CDR2 YYREEE (reference sequence). V shed 2 bases, J shed 7 bases, and the junction held 5 bases outside the gene matches. This sample was included in a study of blood T cell repertoires in COVID-19. Study-wide context: There were acute and convalescent COVID-19 samples, and they came from the United States, Italy and Spain. From T cells, B-cell-depleted T cells, or PBMCs came the material, which was cDNA or gDNA.

Per the original methods: Nucleated cell counts were estimated from reference gene primer amplification. Measured with immunoSEQ multiplex PCR; TCRdb has only the in-frame clones, and not every one. From that table come the V and J calls and clone size; the DNA was used to work out D and trimming. The data show about 180,000 clones, approximately 90% seen once. Input material: peripheral blood. The origin of this receptor is a woman aged 25 to 39 with active or convalescent COVID-19. The V call is TRBV5-4, the J call TRBJ2-7; 11 bases line up with TRBD2. CDR3 sequence reads: CASSFELAGVEQYF. DNA for the CDR3: TGTGCCAGCAGCTTTGAACTAGCGGGAGTTGAGCAGTACTTC. Variable domain in full (rest from reference TRBV5-4 and TRBJ2-7): ETGVTQSPTHLIKTRGQQVTLRCSSQSGHNTVSWYQQALGQGPQFIFQYYREEENGRGNFPPRFSGLQFPNYSSELNVNALELDDSALYLCASSFELAGVEQYFGPGTRLTVT.